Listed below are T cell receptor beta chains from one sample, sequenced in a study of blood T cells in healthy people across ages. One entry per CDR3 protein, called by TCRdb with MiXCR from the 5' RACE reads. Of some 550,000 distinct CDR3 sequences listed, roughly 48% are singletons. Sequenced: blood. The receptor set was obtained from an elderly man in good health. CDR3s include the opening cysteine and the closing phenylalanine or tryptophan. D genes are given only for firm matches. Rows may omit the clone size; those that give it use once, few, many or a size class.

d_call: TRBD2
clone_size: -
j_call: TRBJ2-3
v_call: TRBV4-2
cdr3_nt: TGTGCCAGCAGCGCCCGACTAGCGGGAGAGGGGACAGATACGCAGTATTTT
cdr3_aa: CASSARLAGEGTDTQYF

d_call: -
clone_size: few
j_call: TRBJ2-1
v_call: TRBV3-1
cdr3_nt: TGTGCCAGCAGCCCAAGCGGTAACTCCTACAATGAGCAGTTCTTC
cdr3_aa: CASSPSGNSYNEQFF

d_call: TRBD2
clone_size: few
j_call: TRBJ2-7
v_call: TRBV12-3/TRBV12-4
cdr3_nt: TGTGCCAGCAGCTATACTAGCGGCTACGAGCAGTACTTC
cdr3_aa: CASSYTSGYEQYF

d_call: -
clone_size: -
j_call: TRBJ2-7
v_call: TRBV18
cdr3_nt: TGTGCCAGCTCCGGGGTAGAGGAGCAGTACTTC
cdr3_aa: CASSGVEEQYF

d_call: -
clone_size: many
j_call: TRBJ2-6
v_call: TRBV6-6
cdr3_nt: TGTGCCAGCAGTTACGGGCTGGGGGGGGCCCCTCTGACTTTC
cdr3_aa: CASSYGLGGAPLTF

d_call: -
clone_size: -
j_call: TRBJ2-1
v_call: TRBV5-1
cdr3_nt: TGCGCCAGCAGCTCGACTGACAATGAGCAGTTCTTC
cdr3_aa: CASSSTDNEQFF

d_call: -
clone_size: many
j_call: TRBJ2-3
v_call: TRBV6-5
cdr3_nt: TGTGCCAGCAGCCGCCGAAGCACAGATACGCAGTATTTT
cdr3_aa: CASSRRSTDTQYF

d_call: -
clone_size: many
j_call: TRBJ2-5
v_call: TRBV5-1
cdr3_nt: TGCGCCAGCAGCTTGGGCAGGGTTCAAGAGACCCAGTACTTC
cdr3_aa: CASSLGRVQETQYF

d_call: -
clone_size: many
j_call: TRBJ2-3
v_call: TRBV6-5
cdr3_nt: TGTGCCAGCAGCTCGCCCGGGCGAACAGATACGCAGTATTTT
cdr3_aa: CASSSPGRTDTQYF

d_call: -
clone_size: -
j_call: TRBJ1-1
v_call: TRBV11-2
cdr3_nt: TGTGCCAGCAGCTTAATGTACGGACATGGGACTGAAGCTTTCTTT
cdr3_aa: CASSLMYGHGTEAFF

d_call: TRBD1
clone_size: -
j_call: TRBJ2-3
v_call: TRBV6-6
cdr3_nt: TGTGCCAGCAGGAGGGACAGTTCCCCAGATACGCAGTATTTT
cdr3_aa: CASRRDSSPDTQYF

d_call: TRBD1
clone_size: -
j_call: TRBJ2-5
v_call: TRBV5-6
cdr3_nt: TGTGCCAGCAGCTTGTCTTTCGGGACAGAAAACCAAGAGACCCAGTACTTC
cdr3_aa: CASSLSFGTENQETQYF

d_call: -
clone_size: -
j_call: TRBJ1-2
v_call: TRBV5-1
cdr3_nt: TGCGCCAGCAGCCCCATGAGCAGGGTCGCCTATGGCTACACCTTC
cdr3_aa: CASSPMSRVAYGYTF

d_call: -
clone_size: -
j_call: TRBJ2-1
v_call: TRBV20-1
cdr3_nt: TGCAGTGCTAGAGGTGGCAGCTCAGAGCGGTTCTTC
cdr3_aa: CSARGGSSERFF

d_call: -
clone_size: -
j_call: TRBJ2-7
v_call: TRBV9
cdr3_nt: TGTGCCAGCAGCGTAGATGGAGGGTCTAGCTACGAGCAGTACTTC
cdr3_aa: CASSVDGGSSYEQYF

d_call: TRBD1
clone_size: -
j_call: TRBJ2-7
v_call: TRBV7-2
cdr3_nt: TGTGCCAGCAGCTGGGACAGGGGGATTAGCGAGCAGTACTTC
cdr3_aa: CASSWDRGISEQYF

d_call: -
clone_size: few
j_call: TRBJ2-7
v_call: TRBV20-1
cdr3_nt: TGCAGTGCAATACCAGGGGACTACGAGCAGTACTTC
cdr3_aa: CSAIPGDYEQYF

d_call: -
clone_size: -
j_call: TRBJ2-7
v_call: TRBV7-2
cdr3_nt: TGTGCCAGCAGCCCGGGACCCACGCCAGGCGAGCAGTACTTC
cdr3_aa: CASSPGPTPGEQYF

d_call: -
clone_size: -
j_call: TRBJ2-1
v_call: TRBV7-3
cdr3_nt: TGTGCCAGCAGCTTTGGGCAAGGAGGTGAGCAGTTCTTC
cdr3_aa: CASSFGQGGEQFF

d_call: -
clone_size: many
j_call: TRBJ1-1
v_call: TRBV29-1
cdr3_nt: TGCAGCGTTGAAGGATCGATGAACACTGAAGCTTTCTTT
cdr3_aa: CSVEGSMNTEAFF

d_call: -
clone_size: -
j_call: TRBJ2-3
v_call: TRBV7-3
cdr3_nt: TGTGCCAGCAGCTCCGCGGGGCGCGGATTCACAGATACGCAGTATTTT
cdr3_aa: CASSSAGRGFTDTQYF

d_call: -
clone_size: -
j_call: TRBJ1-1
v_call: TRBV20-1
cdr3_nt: TGCAGTGCTAGAGATTGGGGGGCAAACACTGAAGCTTTCTTT
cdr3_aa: CSARDWGANTEAFF

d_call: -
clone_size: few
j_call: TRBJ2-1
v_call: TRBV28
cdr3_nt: TGTGCCAGCAGTTCAGACTCACTACCTAGAATCAATGAGCAGTTCTTC
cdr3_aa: CASSSDSLPRINEQFF

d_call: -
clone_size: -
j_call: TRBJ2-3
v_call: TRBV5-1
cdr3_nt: TGCGCCAGCGCCAAGCAGGATACGCAGTATTTT
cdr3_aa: CASAKQDTQYF

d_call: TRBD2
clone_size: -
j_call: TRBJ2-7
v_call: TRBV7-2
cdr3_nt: TGTGCCAGCAGCTTAGCGTTGGCGGGAGGGATGTACGAGCAGTACTTC
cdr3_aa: CASSLALAGGMYEQYF

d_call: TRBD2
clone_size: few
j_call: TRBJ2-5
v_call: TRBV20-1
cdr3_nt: TGCAGTGCTAGAGCACCGGGACTAGCTGTGGAGACCCAGTACTTC
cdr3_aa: CSARAPGLAVETQYF

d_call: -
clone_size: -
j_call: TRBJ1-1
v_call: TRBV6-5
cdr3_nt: TGTGCCAGCAGTACCTGGGACACTGAAGCTTTCTTT
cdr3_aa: CASSTWDTEAFF

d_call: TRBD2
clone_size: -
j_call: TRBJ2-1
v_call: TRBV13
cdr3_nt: TGTGCCAGCAGCTTCTCACTAGCGGGGGCAGACAATGAGCAGTTCTTC
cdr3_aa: CASSFSLAGADNEQFF

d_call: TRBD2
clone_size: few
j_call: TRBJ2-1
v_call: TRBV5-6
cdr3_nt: TGTGCCAGCAGCTTGGGGGGGGCGCGGGAGGGCTACAATGAGCAGTTCTTC
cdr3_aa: CASSLGGAREGYNEQFF

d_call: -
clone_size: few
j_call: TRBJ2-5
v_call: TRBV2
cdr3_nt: TGTGCCAGCCACAAGGACAGACAAGAGACCCAGTACTTC
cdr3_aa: CASHKDRQETQYF

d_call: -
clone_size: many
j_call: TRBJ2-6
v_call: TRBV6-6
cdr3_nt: TGTGCCAGCAGTTACTCGAAGTTTGGGGGAGGCTCTGGGGCCAACGTCCTGACTTTC
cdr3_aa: CASSYSKFGGGSGANVLTF

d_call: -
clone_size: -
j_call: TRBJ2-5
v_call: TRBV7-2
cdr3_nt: TGTGCCAGCAGCTTAGATCCGGGACTTTTGTGGCAGTACTTC
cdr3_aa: CASSLDPGLLWQYF

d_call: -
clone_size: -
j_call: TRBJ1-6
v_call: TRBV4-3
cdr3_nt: TGCGCCAGCAGCCAAGAAGGACCGTTTAATTCACCCCTCCACTTT
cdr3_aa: CASSQEGPFNSPLHF

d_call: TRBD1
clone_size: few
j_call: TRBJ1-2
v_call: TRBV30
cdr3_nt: TGTGCCTGGAGTGTTGGTCGGGCGACAGGGAGCGGAGGCTACACCTTC
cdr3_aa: CAWSVGRATGSGGYTF

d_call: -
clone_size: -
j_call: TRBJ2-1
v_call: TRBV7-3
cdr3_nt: TGTGCCAGCAGCCCTGGGTCAGACAATGAGCAGTTCTTC
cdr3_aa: CASSPGSDNEQFF

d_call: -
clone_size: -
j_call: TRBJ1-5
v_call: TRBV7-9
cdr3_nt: TGTGCCAGCAGCCAAGGCAGTTGGAATAGCAATCAGCCCCAGCATTTT
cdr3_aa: CASSQGSWNSNQPQHF

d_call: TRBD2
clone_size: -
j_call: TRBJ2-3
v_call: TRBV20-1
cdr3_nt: TGCAGTGCTGGGGGGGGACTTGCAGATACGCAGTATTTT
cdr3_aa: CSAGGGLADTQYF

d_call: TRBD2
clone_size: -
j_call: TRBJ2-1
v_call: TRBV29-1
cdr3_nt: TGCAGCGTTGCCTGGCGGGAGGGGTATGAGCAGTTCTTC
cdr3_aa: CSVAWREGYEQFF

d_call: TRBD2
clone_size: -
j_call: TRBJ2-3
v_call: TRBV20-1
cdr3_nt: TGCAGTGCCGCCCCGGCGGGAGGGGGCCACACAGATACGCAGTATTTT
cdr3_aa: CSAAPAGGGHTDTQYF

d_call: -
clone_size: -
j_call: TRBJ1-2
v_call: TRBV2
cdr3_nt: TGTGCCAGCAGGGAGGACAGCCAACTATCCGGCTACACCTTC
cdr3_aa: CASREDSQLSGYTF

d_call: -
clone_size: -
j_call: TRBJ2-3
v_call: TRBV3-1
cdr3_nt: TGTGCCAGCAGCCAAGATAAACTAGTAGTGGCAGATACGCAGTATTTT
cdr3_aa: CASSQDKLVVADTQYF

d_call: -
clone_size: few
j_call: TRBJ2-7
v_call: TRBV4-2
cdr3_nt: TGTGCCAGCAGCCAAGTTATGGGGGAGCAGTACTTC
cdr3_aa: CASSQVMGEQYF